This T cell receptor beta chain is drawn from a study of shared clonotypes between healthy human individuals. Study-level information: CD4 naive cells filled three plates per donor, CD4 memory three, CD8 naive two and CD8 memory one.

The assay was immunoSEQ multiplex PCR, and TCRdb's table has in-frame clones only and misses some. This table has around 2,000,000 clones, roughly 96% appearing once. Germline V gene sequence: CDR1 SGHDT, CDR2 YYEEEE. The CDR3 spans 15 residues. Trimming took 1 base from V and 0 from J, leaving 10 bases between them. Sequenced sample: naive CD4+ T cells sorted from blood. Subset denoted: CD45RA+ positively selected. V is TRBV5-6 and J is TRBJ1-1; D gene unclear. The TCR comes from a man aged 18 to 30 in good health. This chain's CDR3 is CASSLSPNVNTEAFF. CDR3 in DNA: TGTGCCAGCAGCTTGAGTCCGAATGTGAACACTGAAGCTTTCTTT. The whole variable domain, filled in from reference TRBV5-6 and TRBJ1-1, reads DAGVTQSPTHLIKTRGQQVTLRCSPKSGHDTVSWYQQALGQGPQFIFQYYEEEERQRGNFPDRFSGHQFPNYSSELNVNALLLGDSALYLCASSLSPNVNTEAFFGQGTRLTVV.